This T cell receptor (beta chain) originates from a study of T cell responses to AZD1222 COVID-19 vaccine (dated by TCRdb to 2020 to 2022). The study in broad terms: AZD1222 recipients whose second dose came at about 4 weeks and those whose second dose came at about 12 weeks were combined into one group, since spike-specific TCR depth and breadth did not differ between the two schedules. TCR sequencing was performed for fewer than 250 trial participants, of whom about 200 were given two doses of AZD1222 and approximately 26 were given two doses of MenACWY control vaccine. Trial participants were enrolled by age into 18-55, 56-69 and 70-plus year subgroups, with about 150, 28 and 57 TCR-sequenced participants respectively. The research as a whole found: The whole spike protein was spanned by vaccine-associated CD4 TCRs, and dominant responses were seen in regions 160-218 and 743-854. Reportedly, almost half of the unique spike-specific TCRs recognized epitopes lying outside the regions that are mutated in the B.1.351 and B.1.1.7 variants. No day 14 peak-response samples were available, so repertoires were characterized only after the peak T cell response. Only five to seven AZD1222 recipients were SARS-CoV-2 seropositive at baseline, limiting conclusions about previously exposed vaccinees. The 56-69-year group was small, and its depth increase did not reach significance, likely because of low power. After two AZD1222 doses, both the breadth and the depth of spike-specific TCRs were significantly higher than at day 0 and than in MenACWY recipients. Most participants were white British and females outnumbered males, and the authors suggested that clonal diversity may have been underestimated.

The CDR3 measures 18 amino acids from cysteine to phenylalanine. The retained sequence is limited to the CDR3, 54 bases, with the frame set at the first base. V ends up 3 bases short and J 2 bases short, with an unmatched junction base count of 12. Sequences SEHNR (CDR1) and FQNEAQ (CDR2) are obtained from the germline V gene (reference sequence). Of note for this clone: Which antigen it targets is not known. No base quality values were provided; no much bigger clone lies one nucleotide off.

The CDR3 regions of human TCRbeta chains were analyzed by immunosequencing. Per the source publication's procedure: TCRs in the repertoires were matched against a reference library of SARS-CoV-2-specific TCRs that had been generated with the MIRA antigen-specificity platform. Breadth was defined as the fraction of unique TCRs that were SARS-CoV-2-associated, and depth was defined as the fraction of total T cells that were SARS-CoV-2-associated. Each spike-specific TCR was assigned to its reactive spike region and to a CD4 or CD8 class using the MIRA data. Log10-transformed breadth and depth values were compared by one-way ANOVA with Sidak's multiple comparisons tests. Imported from immuneACCESS, the table was reduced by TCRdb to in-frame sequences with V and J called. These copies leave out some clones; in studies compared against another copy, an unresolved V gene accounts for under half, and the cause of the remainder is not known. V and J calls and clone size are those listed in that table; D and trimming were worked out from the DNA. The sample has about 120,000 clones on record, 80% to 90% of them singletons. The ten largest clones add up to around 10% of the sample.

According to the study, the label for this sample's time point signals: baseline before first vaccination. Samples from vaccinated people were obtained from the UK trials COV001 and COV002, which included a single-blind randomized controlled phase 2/3 trial of AZD1222 (ChAdOx1 nCoV-19) in healthy adults. Trial participant PBMC samples were collected at day 0 and day 28 after the second dose for TCRbeta chain sequencing. The chain uses TRBV7-9 and TRBJ1-3, with 8 bases in between that match TRBD1. This clonotype was sampled from an adult in good health. Source: peripheral blood, taken on day 0 of AZD1222 vaccination. For the CDR3, the sequence is CASSLEPRQGRTGNTIYF. The sequenced DNA is TGTGCCAGCAGCTTGGAACCTCGACAGGGGCGAACTGGAAACACCATATATTTT.